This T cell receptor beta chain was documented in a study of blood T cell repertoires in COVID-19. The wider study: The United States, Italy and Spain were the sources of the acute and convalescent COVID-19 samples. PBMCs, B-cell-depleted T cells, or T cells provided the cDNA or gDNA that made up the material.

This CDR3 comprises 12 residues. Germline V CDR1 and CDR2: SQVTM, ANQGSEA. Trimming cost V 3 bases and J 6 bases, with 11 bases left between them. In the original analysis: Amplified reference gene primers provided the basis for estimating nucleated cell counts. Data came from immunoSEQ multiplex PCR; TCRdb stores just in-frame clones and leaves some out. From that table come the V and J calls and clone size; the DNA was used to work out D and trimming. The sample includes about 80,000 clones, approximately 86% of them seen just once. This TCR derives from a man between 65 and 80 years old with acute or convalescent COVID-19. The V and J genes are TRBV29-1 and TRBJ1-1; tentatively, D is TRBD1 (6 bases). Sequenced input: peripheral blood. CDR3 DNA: TGCAGCGTTGAGGGGGGGCTAGCTGAAGCTTTCTTT. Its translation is CSVEGGLAEAFF.